This T cell receptor beta chain was recorded in a study of OX40 agonist ivuxolimab in advanced cancers. Study at large: People in dose escalation had one of these cancers: hepatocellular carcinoma, melanoma, renal cell or head and neck cancer. Broader study findings: No antigen was identified for the clonally expanded peripheral T cells. Some nonresponders likewise displayed low normalized T-cell clonal expansion. Relative to CD4+, CD8+ T cells held more expanded clones on average.

This CDR3 is 14 amino acids long. The V gene end was trimmed by 4 bases and the J gene end by 3 bases; junction bases not matched to a gene: 2. The germline CDR1 and CDR2 sequences are SGHTA and FQGNSA. The repertoire was sequenced with immunoSEQ multiplex PCR; TCRdb's copy has only in-frame clones and lacks some. Among 55,000 to 75,000 clones listed, roughly 84% were seen once. Concerning this clone itself: The antigen remains unidentified.

The sequences come from CD4+ or CD8+ T cells sorted from blood, collected in a trial of the OX40 agonist ivuxolimab. This receptor was obtained from an adult with an advanced solid tumor such as melanoma, head and neck, liver or kidney cancer. This chain joins TRBV7-2 and TRBJ2-1; the match to TRBD1 covers 8 bases. The CDR3 reads CASSSGQVYNEQFF. The CDR3 nucleotides are TGTGCCAGCAGCTCGGGACAGGTCTACAATGAGCAGTTCTTC.